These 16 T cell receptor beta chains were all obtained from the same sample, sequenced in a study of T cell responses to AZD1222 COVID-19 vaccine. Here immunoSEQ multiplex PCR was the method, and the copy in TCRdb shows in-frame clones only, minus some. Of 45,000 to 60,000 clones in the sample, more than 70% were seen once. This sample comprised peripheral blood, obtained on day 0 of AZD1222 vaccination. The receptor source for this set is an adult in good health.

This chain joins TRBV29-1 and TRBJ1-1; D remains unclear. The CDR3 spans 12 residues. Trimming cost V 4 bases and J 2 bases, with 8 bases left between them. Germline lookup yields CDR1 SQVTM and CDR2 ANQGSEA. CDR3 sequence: CSVAQYNTEAFF. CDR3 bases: TGCAGCGTTGCCCAGTACAACACTGAAGCTTTCTTT.

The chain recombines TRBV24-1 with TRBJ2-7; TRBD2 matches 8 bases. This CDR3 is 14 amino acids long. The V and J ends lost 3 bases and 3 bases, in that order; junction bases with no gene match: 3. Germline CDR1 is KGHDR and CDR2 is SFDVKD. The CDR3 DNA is TGTGCCACCAGTGATAGCGGGAGCTTCTACGAGCAGTACTTC. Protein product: CATSDSGSFYEQYF.

CDR3 nucleotides: TGTGCCAGCAGCCAAGTGGAAGGGGTCTACTATGGCTACACCTTC. This encodes CASSQVEGVYYGYTF. The chain carries TRBV3-1 (or the pseudogene TRBV3-2) and TRBJ1-2; TRBD1 might be the D (5 bases). Per germline, CDR1 LGHDT and CDR2 YNNKEL (reference sequence). Trimming left V 1 base short and J 3 bases short, with 12 bases between. CDR3 size: 15 residues.

CDR3 nucleotides: TGTGCCAGCAAATCCTACAATGAGCAGTTCTTC. Translated, it gives CASKSYNEQFF. This sequence joins TRBV28 and TRBJ2-1, with D uncertain. CDR3 size: 11 residues. The germline V and J ends were trimmed by 7 bases and 1 base, with 2 bases remaining between them. Germline lookup yields CDR1 MDHEN and CDR2 SYDVKM.

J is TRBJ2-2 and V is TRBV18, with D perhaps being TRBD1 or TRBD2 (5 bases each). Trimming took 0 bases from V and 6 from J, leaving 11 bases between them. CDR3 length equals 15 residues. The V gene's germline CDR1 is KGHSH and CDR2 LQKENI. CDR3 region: CASSPPTRGAGELFF. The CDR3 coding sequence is TGTGCCAGCTCACCACCCACTCGAGGGGCCGGGGAGCTGTTTTTT.

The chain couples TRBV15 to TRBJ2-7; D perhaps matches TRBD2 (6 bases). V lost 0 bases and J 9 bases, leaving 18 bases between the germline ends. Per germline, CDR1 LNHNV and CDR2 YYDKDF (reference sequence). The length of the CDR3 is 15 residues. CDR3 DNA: TGTGCCACCAGCAGAGATCGAGGCGGGCCGGGGGTGCAGTACTTC. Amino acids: CATSRDRGGPGVQYF. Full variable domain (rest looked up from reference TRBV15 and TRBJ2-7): DAMVIQNPRYQVTQFGKPVTLSCSQTLNHNVMYWYQQKSSQAPKLLFHYYDKDFNNEADTPDNFQSRRPNTSFCFLDIRSPGLGDTAMYLCATSRDRGGPGVQYFGPGTRLTVT.

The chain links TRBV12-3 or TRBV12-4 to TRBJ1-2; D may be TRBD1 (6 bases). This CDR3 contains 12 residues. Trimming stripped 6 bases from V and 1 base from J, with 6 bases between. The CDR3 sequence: CASRDSNYGYTF. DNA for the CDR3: TGTGCCAGCAGGGACAGTAACTATGGCTACACCTTC.

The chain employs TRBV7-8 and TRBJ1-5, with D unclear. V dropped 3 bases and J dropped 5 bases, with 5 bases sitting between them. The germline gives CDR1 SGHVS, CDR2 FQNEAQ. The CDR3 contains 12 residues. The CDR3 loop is CASSLKDQPQHF. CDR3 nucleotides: TGTGCCAGCAGCTTGAAAGATCAGCCCCAGCATTTT.

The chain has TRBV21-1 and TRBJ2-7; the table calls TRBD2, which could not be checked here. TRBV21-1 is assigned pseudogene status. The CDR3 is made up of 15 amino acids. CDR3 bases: TGTGCCAGCAGGTGCCCCGAAGAGGATGATTACGAGCAGTACTTC. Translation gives CASRCPEEDDYEQYF.

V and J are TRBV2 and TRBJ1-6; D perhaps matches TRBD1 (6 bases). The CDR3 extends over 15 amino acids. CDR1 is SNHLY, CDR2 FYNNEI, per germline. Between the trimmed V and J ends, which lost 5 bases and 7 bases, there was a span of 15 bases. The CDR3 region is CASSNSKGENSPLHF. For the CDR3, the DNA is TGTGCCAGCAGTAATAGCAAGGGGGAGAATTCACCCCTCCACTTT. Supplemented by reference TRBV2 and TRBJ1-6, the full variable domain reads EPEVTQTPSHQVTQMGQEVILRCVPISNHLYFYWYRQILGQKVEFLVSFYNNEISEKSEIFDDQFSVERPDGSNFTLKIRSTKLEDSAMYFCASSNSKGENSPLHFGNGTRLTVT.

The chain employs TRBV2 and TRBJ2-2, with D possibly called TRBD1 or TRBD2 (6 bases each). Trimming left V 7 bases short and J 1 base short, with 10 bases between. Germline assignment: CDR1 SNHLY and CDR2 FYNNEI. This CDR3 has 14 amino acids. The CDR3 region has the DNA TGTGCCAGCATGGGGGGCCAGAACACCGGGGAGCTGTTTTTT. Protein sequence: CASMGGQNTGELFF.

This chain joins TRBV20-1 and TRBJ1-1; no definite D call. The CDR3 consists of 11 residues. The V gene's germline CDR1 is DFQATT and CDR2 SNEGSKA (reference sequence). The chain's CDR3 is CRSKMNTEAFF. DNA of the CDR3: TGCAGGTCCAAGATGAACACTGAAGCTTTCTTT.

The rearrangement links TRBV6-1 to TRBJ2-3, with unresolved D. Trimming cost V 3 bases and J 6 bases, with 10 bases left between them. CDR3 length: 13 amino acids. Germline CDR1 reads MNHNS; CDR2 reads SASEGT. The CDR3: CASSDPRPDTQYF. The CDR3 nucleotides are TGTGCCAGCAGTGACCCCCGGCCTGATACGCAGTATTTT.

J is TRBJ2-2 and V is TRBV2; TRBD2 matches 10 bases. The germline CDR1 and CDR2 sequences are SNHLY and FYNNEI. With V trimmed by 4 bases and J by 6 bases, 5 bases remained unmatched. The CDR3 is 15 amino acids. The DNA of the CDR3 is TGTGCCAGCAGTGGAGTCCTAGCGGGAGCCGGGGAGCTGTTTTTT. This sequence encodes CASSGVLAGAGELFF.

The CDR3 sequence: CASSLRDRGTDTQYF. As DNA, the CDR3 is TGTGCCAGCAGTCTCCGGGACAGGGGCACAGATACGCAGTATTTT. V is TRBV2 and J is TRBJ2-3; 9 bases agree with TRBD1. The trim removed 5 bases at V and 1 base at J, leaving 4 bases unmatched. This CDR3 is 15 amino acids long. Germline V gives CDR1 SNHLY, CDR2 FYNNEI.

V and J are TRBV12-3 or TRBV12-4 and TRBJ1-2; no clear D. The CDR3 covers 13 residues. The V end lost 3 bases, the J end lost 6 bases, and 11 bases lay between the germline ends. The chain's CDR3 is CASSFRGFDGYTF. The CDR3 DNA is TGTGCCAGCAGTTTCCGAGGGTTTGATGGCTACACCTTC.